Included here is one T cell receptor (beta chain) sequence, with context. The data were obtained in a study of cytomegalovirus exposure and HLA in healthy donors. It was with 60 Vbeta and 13 Jbeta primers that the PCR ran. Assay used: immunoSEQ multiplex PCR; TCRdb lists only in-frame clones, some missing. This sample carries roughly 120,000 clones, under 90% of them seen once, and the ten largest clones take roughly 2.2%. Trimming removed 11 bases from V and 0 bases from J; junction bases left unmatched: 7. This CDR3 comprises 14 residues. Germline V gene data show CDR1 as ENHRY and CDR2 as SYGVKD. The chain joins TRBV10-3 to TRBJ2-1; 7 bases match TRBD2. The sequence was collected from a woman in her twenties or thirties in good health and CMV-seronegative. The sample taken for sequencing was PBMCs. The CDR3 protein is CASAGLVSYNEQFF. In DNA form, the CDR3 reads TGTGCCTCGGCCGGACTAGTCTCCTACAATGAGCAGTTCTTC.